Listed here are 30 T cell receptor beta chains from one sample, sequenced in a study of regulatory T cells in long-lasting Graves disease. Sample time point: newly diagnosed GD, antithyroid drugs for less than 3 months. With RNA extracted from PBMCs as input, the TCR library was made. Building of the TCR beta libraries involved iRepertoire HTBI primers and Arm-PCR of CDR3 regions. TCRdb re-analysed the multiplex PCR reads in MiXCR, keeping a single row per CDR3 protein. The sample lists roughly 400,000 distinct CDR3 sequences; 15% to 20% were seen once. The sample was also reused in another study, on T cells in Graves' hyperthyroidism and ophthalmopathy.

The sample in question was peripheral blood mononuclear cells (PBMCs), obtained at new diagnosis, from a patient treated with antithyroid drugs. The receptors come from a young woman with Graves disease.

This clonotype was observed a handful of times. Relative to the germline gene, one junction end is altered; a read error may explain this. This chain links TRBV6-1 with TRBJ2-7; D possibly corresponds to TRBD2 (6 bases). Per the germline V gene, CDR1 is MNHNS and CDR2 is SASEGT. CDR3 size: 13 residues. The CDR3 DNA follows: TGTGCCAGCAGAGAAGCGGGCCTCTACGAGCAGTACTTC. This codes for CASREAGLYEQYF.

This clonotype was counted at least ten times. The chain couples TRBV6-5 to TRBJ2-2; 8 nucleotides align to TRBD2. Germline CDR1 is MNHEY and CDR2 is SVGAGI. CDR3 length: 17 amino acids. V shed 2 bases and J 2 bases; nucleotides not matched to a gene: 7. The CDR3 is CASSYQLADINTGELFF. The CDR3 DNA follows: TGTGCCAGCAGTTACCAACTAGCGGATATAAACACCGGGGAGCTGTTTTTT.

There are a few counts of this clonotype. The chain joins TRBV3-1 to TRBJ2-2; the match to TRBD2 covers 12 bases. This CDR3 spans 15 amino acids. Germline V gene sequence: CDR1 LGHDT, CDR2 YNNKEL (reference sequence). V was clipped by 6 bases and J by 5 bases; unmatched bases: 4. The CDR3 here is CASRHTSGRTGELFF. Written as DNA, the CDR3 is TGTGCCAGCAGGCATACTAGCGGGAGGACCGGGGAGCTGTTTTTT. Full variable domain (missing parts from reference TRBV3-1 and TRBJ2-2): DTAVSQTPKYLVTQMGNDKSIKCEQNLGHDTMYWYKQDSKKFLKIMFSYNNKELIINETVPNRFSPKSPDKAHLNLHINSLELGDSAVYFCASRHTSGRTGELFFGEGSRLTVL.

Ten or more counts support this clonotype. The chain couples TRBV27 to TRBJ1-3, with D unclear. The germline CDR1 and CDR2 sequences are MNHEY and SMNVEV (reference sequence). CDR3 length: 15 residues. Deletions cut 0 bases from V and 4 bases from J, with 10 bases between. The CDR3: CASSLSAVSGNTIYF. In DNA, the CDR3 is TGTGCCAGCAGTTTATCTGCGGTATCGGGAAACACCATATATTTT.

Ten or more counts support this clonotype. The gene calls are TRBV28 and TRBJ1-2; weak D call: TRBD1 (6 bases). From germline, CDR1 is MDHEN and CDR2 SYDVKM. V was cut by 3 bases and J by 4 bases, with 9 bases left in between. CDR3 length: 13 amino acids. CDR3 in amino acids: CASSFGQTYGYTF. The CDR3 nucleotides read TGTGCCAGCAGTTTTGGACAGACCTATGGCTACACCTTC.

The chain recombines TRBV28 with TRBJ1-1; TRBD1 is a possible D gene (5 bases). CDR3 length: 16 amino acids. The germline CDR1 and CDR2 sequences are MDHEN and SYDVKM. V gave up 3 bases and J gave up 0 bases, with 14 bases separating them. The CDR3 spells CASSFPGRTMNTEAFF. In DNA, the CDR3 is TGTGCCAGCAGTTTCCCGGGACGGACTATGAACACTGAAGCTTTCTTT.

This clonotype has ten or more counts. The gene calls are TRBV11-1 and TRBJ2-7, with 7 bases identical to TRBD1. CDR1 and CDR2 from the germline V gene are SGHAT and FQDESV (reference sequence). This CDR3 region has 15 residues. V gave up 4 bases and J gave up 2 bases; unmatched junction bases: 8. The CDR3 sequence is CASSSYSGTAYEQYF. The CDR3, as DNA: TGTGCCAGCAGCTCCTACTCCGGGACAGCCTACGAGCAGTACTTC.

This clonotype was detected ten times or more. The V and J genes are TRBV7-2 and TRBJ2-3, with TRBD2 identical over 8 bases. Germline V gene lookup returns CDR1 SGHTA and CDR2 FQGNSA. The trim removed 5 bases at V and 4 bases at J, leaving 14 bases unmatched. This CDR3 has 17 amino acids. The CDR3 sequence: CASSETSGGLGPDTQYF. Written as DNA, the CDR3 is TGTGCCAGCAGCGAAACTAGCGGAGGTTTGGGCCCAGATACGCAGTATTTT. The full variable domain, completed using reference TRBV7-2 and TRBJ2-3, is GAGVSQSPSNKVTEKGKDVELRCDPISGHTALYWYRQSLGQGLEFLIYFQGNSAPDKSGLPSDRFSAERTGGSVSTLTIQRTQQEDSAVYLCASSETSGGLGPDTQYFGPGTRLTVL.

This clonotype appeared many times. The J gene is TRBJ2-5, the V gene TRBV15, with a weak D call TRBD2 (5 bases). V was pared by 8 bases and J by 1 base, with 11 bases between. The CDR3 runs to 13 residues. Per germline, CDR1 LNHNV and CDR2 YYDKDF (reference sequence). Here the CDR3 DNA reads TGTGCCACCTCGGGAAACAGCCAAGAGACCCAGTACTTC. Residues: CATSGNSQETQYF.

This clonotype was recorded many times. V and J are TRBV5-5 and TRBJ2-3; the match to TRBD2 covers 8 bases. Looked up from germline, CDR1 is SGHKS and CDR2 is YYEKEE (reference sequence). V trimming: 4 bases; J trimming: 4 bases; junction bases outside the gene matches: 8. This CDR3 is 15 amino acids long. The chain's CDR3 is CASSPLAGLSDTQYF. In DNA form, the CDR3 reads TGTGCCAGCAGCCCATTAGCGGGACTGTCAGATACGCAGTATTTT.

This clonotype was counted at least ten times. The CDR3 loop reads CASSSPHSGRTDTQYF. The CDR3 region has the DNA TGTGCCAGCAGTTCCCCGCATAGCGGGAGAACAGATACGCAGTATTTT. The chain combines TRBV6-9 with TRBJ2-3; the match to TRBD2 covers 9 bases. The ends lost 4 bases at V and 3 bases at J; junction bases unmatched: 8. The CDR3 spans 16 residues. Germline lookup yields CDR1 MNHGY and CDR2 SVAAGI.

A few counts support this clonotype. This chain connects TRBV19 to TRBJ1-2; 10 nucleotides align to TRBD1. The CDR3 runs 15 residues. Trimming took 5 bases from V and 4 from J; bases not matched to a gene: 7. The germline V gene has CDR1 LNHDA and CDR2 SQIVND (reference sequence). The CDR3 DNA is TGTGCCAGTAGTCTTCCGGGACAGGGGATCTATGGCTACACCTTC. Protein product: CASSLPGQGIYGYTF.

This clonotype appeared a few times. The chain has TRBV9 and TRBJ2-1, with TRBD2 matching over 7 bases. The ends lost 0 bases at V and 5 bases at J; junction bases unmatched: 11. CDR3 length: 17 residues. Germline V gene sequence: CDR1 SGDLS, CDR2 YYNGEE. CDR3 sequence (DNA): TGTGCCAGCAGCGTAGACCACGGAGCGGGAATCCACAATGAGCAGTTCTTC. It is translated as CASSVDHGAGIHNEQFF.

CDR3 sequence (DNA): TGTGCCAGCAGCCAAGAAGGGCTAGCGGGGACCCTGTACAATGAGCAGTTCTTC. Its translation is CASSQEGLAGTLYNEQFF. The chain has TRBV4-2 and TRBJ2-1; 9 nucleotides align to TRBD2. The CDR3 spans 18 residues. Unmatched junction bases numbered 10, after V lost 0 bases and J lost 4 bases. CDR1 and CDR2 from the germline V gene are LGHNA and YNFKEQ.

There are a few counts of this clonotype. CDR3 DNA sequence: TGTGCCAGCACTCAACGCTCTGGGGCCAACGTCCTGACTTTC. Translation gives CASTQRSGANVLTF. The chain links TRBV12-3 or TRBV12-4 to TRBJ2-6; D is uncertain. The V and J ends lost 7 bases and 0 bases respectively, with 7 bases between them. CDR3 size: 14 residues.

This clonotype was recorded a few times. The chain recombines TRBV5-5 with TRBJ2-5, with D maybe TRBD1 (6 bases). The ends were cut back, 3 bases at V and 1 base at J, with 13 bases in the middle. This CDR3 contains 15 residues. The germline CDR1 and CDR2 sequences are SGHKS and YYEKEE (reference sequence). CDR3 bases: TGTGCCAGCAGCTGGACCGGGACACCCCAAGAGACCCAGTACTTC. It translates to CASSWTGTPQETQYF.

This clonotype has at least ten counts. The rearrangement links TRBV20-1 to TRBJ2-5, with TRBD1 as a possible D gene (6 bases). The CDR3 is 13 amino acids. Germline V gene lookup returns CDR1 DFQATT and CDR2 SNEGSKA (reference sequence). The CDR3 spells CSPQGLPQETQYF. The CDR3 DNA sequence: TGCAGCCCCCAGGGGTTGCCCCAAGAGACCCAGTACTTC.

This clonotype was counted a few times. V gene TRBV5-6 combines with J gene TRBJ1-1; TRBD1 agrees at 8 bases. The CDR3 loop spans 14 amino acids. Per the germline V gene, CDR1 is SGHDT and CDR2 is YYEEEE. V lost 1 base, J lost 4 bases, and 3 bases stayed unmatched. CDR3 protein: CASSLQGAVTEAFF. The CDR3 bases are TGTGCCAGCAGCTTGCAGGGGGCAGTCACTGAAGCTTTCTTT.

This clonotype was picked up many times. This rearrangement joins TRBV28 to TRBJ1-2, with D perhaps TRBD1 (6 bases). This CDR3 has 15 residues. Germline V CDR1 and CDR2: MDHEN, SYDVKM. With 6 bases removed from V and 3 bases from J, the gap between germline ends came to 17 bases. This chain's CDR3 is CASREGGGLYYGYTF. As DNA, the CDR3 is TGTGCCAGCAGGGAGGGGGGGGGGCTCTACTATGGCTACACCTTC.

The V gene is TRBV5-1, the J gene TRBJ2-1; D ambiguous. V was trimmed by 0 bases and J by 12 bases, leaving 16 bases between them. The CDR3 spans 14 residues. CDR1 and CDR2 from the germline V gene are SGHRS and YFSETQ. The CDR3 sequence: CASSLGTADSVQFF. CDR3 DNA sequence: TGCGCCAGCAGCTTGGGGACGGCAGATTCAGTGCAGTTCTTC.

The rearrangement joins TRBV7-8 to TRBJ2-3; D is uncertain. Between the trimmed V and J ends, which lost 1 base and 6 bases, there was a span of 14 bases. In germline, CDR1 is SGHVS, CDR2 FQNEAQ. CDR3 length: 15 residues. Here the CDR3 DNA reads TGTGCCAGCAGCTTAGACTCCAGCTCTGTGGATACGCAGTATTTT. Amino acid sequence: CASSLDSSSVDTQYF.

This clonotype appeared many times. The chain has TRBV27 and TRBJ2-3; 14 positions match TRBD2. The CDR3 totals 18 residues. CDR1 MNHEY and CDR2 SMNVEV come from the germline V gene (reference sequence). J gave up 2 bases and V 8 bases, and 12 bases lay outside the gene matches. This CDR3 is CASAVLTSGRGITDTQYF. The CDR3 coding sequence is TGTGCCAGCGCAGTACTGACTAGCGGGAGGGGTATCACAGATACGCAGTATTTT.

The chain employs TRBV18 and TRBJ1-1, with 8 bases that match TRBD1. With 5 bases clipped from V and 8 bases from J, the junction kept 7 bases outside the gene matches. This CDR3 has 13 residues. Germline loops: CDR1 KGHSH, CDR2 LQKENI. CDR3 amino acids: CASSIDRGKEAFF. The DNA of the CDR3 is TGTGCCAGCTCAATTGACAGGGGCAAGGAAGCTTTCTTT.

At least ten counts were recorded for this clonotype. The chain employs TRBV20-1 and TRBJ1-5; no clear D gene. The V gene's germline CDR1 is DFQATT and CDR2 SNEGSKA (reference sequence). V was trimmed by 2 bases and J by 2 bases, leaving 7 bases between them. The CDR3 length is 13 residues. The CDR3, as DNA: TGCAGTGCTAGACAGGACGGCAATCAGCCCCAGCATTTT. Its protein is CSARQDGNQPQHF.

This clonotype was found many times. The chain recombines TRBV27 with TRBJ2-7; possibly TRBD1 for D (7 bases). Germline V CDR1 and CDR2: MNHEY, SMNVEV (reference sequence). CDR3 length: 14 residues. V lost 5 bases to trimming and J lost 2 bases, with 13 bases between them. CDR3 amino acids: CASSEDREAYEQYF. CDR3 DNA: TGTGCCAGCAGTGAAGACAGGGAGGCCTACGAGCAGTACTTC.

Comment on this clonotype: A far larger clone is just one base off, so this is likely a read error. This rearrangement joins TRBV3-1 to TRBJ2-5; D remains ambiguous. The CDR3 is 12 amino acids. Between the trimmed V and J ends, which lost 0 bases and 4 bases, there was a span of 3 bases. Germline lookup yields CDR1 LGHDT and CDR2 YNNKEL (reference sequence). CDR3 sequence (DNA): TGTGCCAGCAGCCAAGAGGGAGAGACCCAGTACTTC. This codes for CASSQEGETQYF.

V gene TRBV20-1 combines with J gene TRBJ1-1, with D uncertain. The CDR3 has 11 amino acids. Trimming cost V 5 bases and J 6 bases, with 10 bases left between them. Germline-derived CDR1 and CDR2 are DFQATT and SNEGSKA (reference sequence). The CDR3 sequence is CSAVDFPEAFF. Here the CDR3 DNA reads TGCAGTGCTGTAGATTTCCCTGAAGCTTTCTTT.

The gene calls are TRBV7-8 and TRBJ2-1; 8 bases agree with TRBD2. The germline V gene has CDR1 SGHVS and CDR2 FQNEAQ. The CDR3 has 17 residues. J gave up 6 bases and V 2 bases, and 12 bases lay outside the gene matches. This CDR3 reads CASSLRVETSETNEQFF. The CDR3 bases are TGTGCCAGCAGCTTACGGGTCGAGACTAGCGAGACCAATGAGCAGTTCTTC.

The V gene is TRBV15, the J gene TRBJ2-4; the D gene could be TRBD1 or TRBD2 (5 bases each). Germline lookup yields CDR1 LNHNV and CDR2 YYDKDF (reference sequence). CDR3 length: 17 residues. The V gene lost 1 base and the J gene lost 1 base, with 14 bases spanning the gap. DNA of the CDR3: TGTGCCACCAGCAGAGTGGTTGGGACGCGGGCCAAAAACATTCAGTACTTC. It encodes CATSRVVGTRAKNIQYF. Complete variable domain (other parts from reference TRBV15 and TRBJ2-4): DAMVIQNPRYQVTQFGKPVTLSCSQTLNHNVMYWYQQKSSQAPKLLFHYYDKDFNNEADTPDNFQSRRPNTSFCFLDIRSPGLGDTAMYLCATSRVVGTRAKNIQYFGAGTRLSVL.

The chain uses TRBV6-5 and TRBJ1-5; possible D gene TRBD1, 6 bases. The CDR3 sequence is 17 residues long. Between the trimmed V and J ends, which lost 0 bases and 0 bases, there was a span of 12 bases. The germline gives CDR1 MNHEY, CDR2 SVGAGI. CDR3 sequence: CASSYSDPRGSNQPQHF. The CDR3 DNA follows: TGTGCCAGCAGTTACTCAGACCCCAGGGGTAGCAATCAGCCCCAGCATTTT.